Presented here are 27 T cell receptor beta chains from one specimen sequenced in a study of blood T cell repertoires in COVID-19. Here immunoSEQ multiplex PCR was the method, and the copy in TCRdb shows in-frame clones only, minus some. This table holds about 370,000 clones, 85% to 90% found once. The sequencing input was PBMCs or T cells enriched from blood (not recorded which). The receptor source for this set is a man between 18 and 35 years old who had recovered from COVID-19.

The chain is built from TRBV30 and TRBJ1-5; 8 bases align to TRBD1. V lost 1 base, J lost 6 bases, and 2 bases stayed unmatched. CDR3 length: 13 residues. Germline values: CDR1 GTSNPN, CDR2 SVGIG (reference sequence). The CDR3 is CAWSAGGGQPQHF. DNA of the CDR3: TGTGCCTGGAGTGCAGGGGGCGGTCAGCCCCAGCATTTT. Full variable domain (missing parts from reference TRBV30 and TRBJ1-5): SQTIHQWPATLVQPVGSPLSLECTVEGTSNPNLYWYRQAAGRGLQLLFYSVGIGQISSEVPQNLSASRPQDRQFILSSKKLLLSDSGFYLCAWSAGGGQPQHFGDGTRLSIL.

The genes are TRBV6-5 and TRBJ1-1; TRBD1 is a possible D gene (5 bases). The CDR3 loop spans 14 amino acids. V lost 5 bases, J lost 1 base, and 11 bases lay in between. The germline CDR1 and CDR2 sequences are MNHEY and SVGAGI. In nucleotides, the CDR3 is TGTGCCAGCAGTCCCTATGACAGGAACACTGAAGCTTTCTTT. It yields the protein CASSPYDRNTEAFF.

CDR3 DNA: TGCGCCAGCAGCTTGGATGGGACAGGGTTTGGTGGCTACACCTTC. It is translated as CASSLDGTGFGGYTF. The rearrangement links TRBV5-1 to TRBJ1-2; 9 bases line up with TRBD1. Trimming at V came to 0 bases and at J to 7 bases, leaving 7 bases not matched to a gene. Germline values: CDR1 SGHRS, CDR2 YFSETQ. This CDR3 is 15 amino acids long. The variable domain in full, with the rest retrieved from reference TRBV5-1 and TRBJ1-2, is KAGVTQTPRYLIKTRGQQVTLSCSPISGHRSVSWYQQTPGQGLQFLFEYFSETQRNKGNFPGRFSGRQFSNSRSEMNVSTLELGDSALYLCASSLDGTGFGGYTFGSGTRLTVV.

The rearrangement uses TRBV29-1 and TRBJ1-1; perhaps TRBD1 as D (6 bases). Trimming left V 5 bases short and J 0 bases short, with 10 bases between. Germline V lookup: CDR1 SQVTM, CDR2 ANQGSEA. The CDR3 is 13 residues long. The CDR3 here is CSVCQGLNTEAFF. The CDR3 bases are TGCAGCGTTTGTCAGGGGCTGAACACTGAAGCTTTCTTT.

The chain couples TRBV2 to TRBJ1-1; no definite D call. This CDR3 has 13 residues. Germline CDR1 and CDR2: SNHLY and FYNNEI. With 8 bases removed from V and 3 bases from J, the gap between germline ends came to 13 bases. The CDR3 bases are TGTGCCAGCGGACGCGGGAGCCACACTGAAGCTTTCTTT. Its protein is CASGRGSHTEAFF.

The chain recombines TRBV7-2 with TRBJ2-7, with 10 bases matching TRBD2. The germline V gene encodes CDR1 SGHTA and CDR2 FQGNSA. The length of the CDR3 is 14 residues. With V trimmed by 4 bases and J by 6 bases, 6 bases remained unmatched. This CDR3 is CASSSSSSGSEQYF. The CDR3 coding sequence is TGTGCCAGCAGCTCATCCTCTAGCGGGAGCGAGCAGTACTTC.

The chain uses TRBV6-5 and TRBJ2-1, with 13 bases that match TRBD2. This CDR3 comprises 15 residues. V lost 2 bases and J lost 10; bases outside the gene matches: 5. The V gene's germline CDR1 is MNHEY and CDR2 SVGAGI. CDR3: CASSYRLAGGGEQFF. CDR3 bases: TGTGCCAGCAGTTACCGACTAGCGGGAGGAGGAGAGCAGTTCTTC.

This chain links TRBV3-1 (or the pseudogene TRBV3-2) with TRBJ2-1; 11 bases align to TRBD2. Trimming removed 2 bases from V and 14 bases from J; junction bases left unmatched: 8. Per germline, CDR1 LGHDT and CDR2 YNNKEL (reference sequence). The CDR3 length is 14 residues. In nucleotides, the CDR3 is TGTGCCAGCAGCCAACCTCTAGCGGGAGGATTTAAGTTCTTC. This encodes CASSQPLAGGFKFF.

This chain connects TRBV9 to TRBJ1-2; maybe TRBD1 (6 bases). The V gene's germline CDR1 is SGDLS and CDR2 YYNGEE. The CDR3 is 17 amino acids. Trimming pared 0 bases from V and 4 bases from J, leaving 19 bases between. The CDR3 coding sequence is TGTGCCAGCAGCGTAGATCTCCTACAGGGCCCTCCCTATGGCTACACCTTC. This gives the protein CASSVDLLQGPPYGYTF.

The chain links TRBV19 to TRBJ2-2; D call uncertain. V shed 2 bases and J shed 2 bases, with 6 bases lying between them. This CDR3 is built from 14 residues. Germline loops: CDR1 LNHDA, CDR2 SQIVND (reference sequence). In DNA, the CDR3 is TGTGCCAGTAGTATACAGGTCAACACCGGGGAGCTGTTTTTT. Amino acids: CASSIQVNTGELFF.

The chain links TRBV7-2 to TRBJ1-1, with a weak D call TRBD1 (6 bases). The CDR3 is made up of 14 amino acids. Germline assignment: CDR1 SGHTA and CDR2 FQGNSA. The germline V and J ends were trimmed by 1 base and 1 base, with 7 bases remaining between them. The CDR3 is CASSLGQANTEAFF. The CDR3 DNA is TGTGCCAGCAGCTTAGGACAGGCGAACACTGAAGCTTTCTTT.

V is TRBV4-3 and J is TRBJ2-3; TRBD2 is a possible D gene (6 bases). This CDR3 has 18 amino acids. Trimming removed 1 base at V and 4 bases at J, with 21 bases between. Germline loops: CDR1 LGHNA, CDR2 YSLEER. The CDR3, as DNA: TGCGCCAGCAGCCAAGTCAGCGGGCGCGGGGTGAGGTCAGATACGCAGTATTTT. Amino acids: CASSQVSGRGVRSDTQYF.

The rearrangement uses TRBV12-3 or TRBV12-4 and TRBJ1-5; a weak D match, TRBD1 (6 bases). The V and J ends lost 3 bases and 8 bases respectively, with 11 bases between them. CDR3 length: 13 amino acids. The CDR3 loop reads CASSFGGLKPQHF. The CDR3 DNA reads as TGTGCCAGCAGTTTTGGGGGCTTGAAGCCCCAGCATTTT.

This clone was found once. The chain employs TRBV9 and TRBJ1-1; D ambiguous. There are 15 residues in the CDR3. Germline V gives CDR1 SGDLS, CDR2 YYNGEE. V was trimmed by 4 bases and J by 4 bases, leaving 17 bases between them. CDR3 in DNA: TGTGCCAGCAGCCCGGGGAGGGTTGGATCCACTGAAGCTTTCTTT. Its translation is CASSPGRVGSTEAFF.

The chain is built from TRBV5-6 and TRBJ2-2, with 10 bases identical to TRBD2. V lost 1 base to trimming and J lost 7 bases; unmatched junction nucleotides: 7. Germline V gene lookup returns CDR1 SGHDT and CDR2 YYEEEE. This CDR3 is built from 16 residues. The CDR3 loop reads CASSLRLAGVGGELFF. For the CDR3, the DNA is TGTGCCAGCAGCTTGCGCCTAGCGGGAGTAGGCGGGGAGCTGTTTTTT.

The gene calls are TRBV28 and TRBJ1-2; D is unresolved. Looked up from germline, CDR1 is MDHEN and CDR2 is SYDVKM. This CDR3 comprises 12 residues. Between the trimmed V and J ends, which lost 8 bases and 8 bases, there was a span of 15 bases. CDR3: CASQSIGGGYTF. CDR3 sequence (DNA): TGTGCCAGCCAATCCATAGGAGGGGGCTACACCTTC.

CDR3 DNA: TGTGCCAGCAGTTACCTTAGACAGGGGGCTGAAAAACTGTTTTTT. It encodes CASSYLRQGAEKLFF. V gene TRBV6-5 combines with J gene TRBJ1-4; TRBD1 matches at 10 bases. The trim removed 2 bases at V and 7 bases at J, leaving 4 bases unmatched. Per germline, CDR1 MNHEY and CDR2 SVGAGI. CDR3 length equals 15 residues.

The chain links TRBV28 to TRBJ2-7; 9 positions match TRBD1. After removal of 6 bases from V and 3 bases from J, the junction contained 6 bases not matched to a gene. This CDR3 contains 14 residues. Germline V CDR1 and CDR2: MDHEN, SYDVKM. The CDR3 nucleotides are TGTGCCAGCAGCTCTAAGGGACAGGGCTACGAGCAGTACTTC. Translated, it gives CASSSKGQGYEQYF. Full variable domain (rest looked up from reference TRBV28 and TRBJ2-7): DVKVTQSSRYLVKRTGEKVFLECVQDMDHENMFWYRQDPGLGLRLIYFSYDVKMKEKGDIPEGYSVSREKKERFSLILESASTNQTSMYLCASSSKGQGYEQYFGPGTRLTVT.

J is TRBJ1-3 and V is TRBV6-6; 8 nucleotides match TRBD1. V was clipped by 8 bases and J by 9 bases; unmatched bases: 6. This CDR3 has 12 residues. The germline gives CDR1 MNHNY, CDR2 SVGAGI (reference sequence). CDR3 protein: CASRDRLGTIYF. In DNA, the CDR3 is TGTGCCAGCCGGGACAGGTTGGGCACCATATATTTT.

The chain links TRBV28 to TRBJ1-5; D not resolved. The CDR3 consists of 13 residues. Germline V gene data show CDR1 as MDHEN and CDR2 as SYDVKM. Trimming left V 1 base short and J 7 bases short, with 8 bases between. CDR3: CASSLSGRQPQHF. CDR3 nucleotide sequence: TGTGCCAGCAGTTTATCCGGCAGGCAGCCCCAGCATTTT. Using reference TRBV28 and TRBJ1-5 for the parts outside the CDR3, the full variable domain is DVKVTQSSRYLVKRTGEKVFLECVQDMDHENMFWYRQDPGLGLRLIYFSYDVKMKEKGDIPEGYSVSREKKERFSLILESASTNQTSMYLCASSLSGRQPQHFGDGTRLSIL.

This clone was observed a single time. The rearrangement uses TRBV14 and TRBJ1-1, with D unclear. Trimming took 6 bases from V and 6 from J, leaving 14 bases between them. This CDR3 is 13 amino acids long. CDR1 is SGHDN and CDR2 is FVKESK in the germline V gene. The chain's CDR3 is CASRPSSGAEAFF. CDR3 in DNA: TGTGCCAGCAGACCTTCATCCGGGGCTGAAGCTTTCTTT.

The chain has TRBV3-1 (or the pseudogene TRBV3-2) and TRBJ2-1; 8 positions agree with TRBD1. V shed 1 base and J 14 bases; nucleotides not matched to a gene: 10. The CDR3 totals 14 residues. The germline V gene has CDR1 LGHDT and CDR2 YNNKEL (reference sequence). CDR3 in DNA: TGTGCCAGCAGCCAAGGTGCAGGGGGCGAGGGGGAGTTCTTC. Protein product: CASSQGAGGEGEFF.

This rearrangement joins TRBV27 to TRBJ2-2; weak D call: TRBD1 (6 bases). This CDR3 spans 14 amino acids. Trimming cost V 7 bases and J 5 bases, with 14 bases left between them. Germline CDR1 and CDR2: MNHEY and SMNVEV (reference sequence). Written as DNA, the CDR3 is TGTGCCAGCACCCCGGCAGGGGCGACCGGGGAGCTGTTTTTT. Its protein product is CASTPAGATGELFF.

This clone was recorded once. V and J are TRBV5-4 and TRBJ2-1; D ambiguous. The V end lost 1 base, the J end lost 1 base, and 18 bases lay between the germline ends. Germline CDR1 is SGHNT and CDR2 is YYREEE (reference sequence). The CDR3 contains 18 residues. CDR3 sequence (DNA): TGTGCCAGCAGCTTGTTGGTTACAGTGCTAAAGTCCTACAATGAGCAGTTCTTC. Translating gives CASSLLVTVLKSYNEQFF.

The chain joins TRBV12-3 or TRBV12-4 to TRBJ1-2, with TRBD1 as a possible D gene (5 bases). V lost 8 bases to trimming and J lost 7 bases, with 11 bases between them. This CDR3 region has 11 residues. CDR3 bases: TGTGCCAGCGCGGGGGGTCGTGGCTACACCTTC. Its protein product is CASAGGRGYTF.

The gene calls are TRBV11-2 and TRBJ2-2, with 9 nucleotides matching TRBD2. Losses at the gene ends were 5 bases for V and 6 bases for J; bases not matched to a gene: 16. The CDR3 is made up of 18 amino acids. Germline V gene lookup returns CDR1 SGHAT and CDR2 FQNNGV. The CDR3 spells CASSEGMRGGGFPGELFF. In DNA form, the CDR3 reads TGTGCCAGCAGCGAGGGGATGCGGGGGGGTGGTTTCCCCGGGGAGCTGTTTTTT.

The chain employs TRBV19 and TRBJ1-5, with D unclear. Germline-derived CDR1 and CDR2 are LNHDA and SQIVND (reference sequence). This CDR3 region has 19 residues. V was clipped by 4 bases and J by 1 base, with 23 bases between them. This CDR3 is CASSTPWSPGRISNQPQHF. The CDR3 DNA follows: TGTGCCAGTAGTACCCCCTGGAGCCCGGGGAGGATAAGCAATCAGCCCCAGCATTTT. Full variable domain (remainder filled in from reference TRBV19 and TRBJ1-5): DGGITQSPKYLFRKEGQNVTLSCEQNLNHDAMYWYRQDPGQGLRLIYYSQIVNDFQKGDIAEGYSVSREKKESFPLTVTSAQKNPTAFYLCASSTPWSPGRISNQPQHFGDGTRLSIL.